The rows below give T cell receptor beta chains drawn from one sample of a study of blood T cell repertoires in COVID-19. Using immunoSEQ multiplex PCR, the repertoire was profiled, and TCRdb retains in-frame clones only, with some absent. Of roughly 100,000 clones listed, 85% to 90% are singletons. The sequenced sample consisted of peripheral blood. Source of these receptors: a man in his fifties or sixties with acute or convalescent COVID-19. The CDR3 runs from the conserved cysteine through the conserved F or W. D genes are given only for firm matches. For some rows the clone size is stated as once, few or many, or as a class when expanded; others skip it.

TRBJ2-1 | NA | TRBV7-3 | TRBD2 | TGTGCCAGCAGCCGTCAGGCCCAGCGGGAGAAGAATGAGCAGTTCTTC | CASSRQAQREKNEQFF
TRBJ2-5 | NA | TRBV18 | NA | TGTGCCAGCTCACCGAACAGGGAGAAGACCCAGTACTTC | CASSPNREKTQYF
TRBJ1-1 | NA | TRBV28 | NA | TGTGCCAGCGGCCAGGACAGAGTGAACACTGAAGCTTTCTTT | CASGQDRVNTEAFF
TRBJ1-3 | NA | TRBV25-1 | NA | TGTGCCAGCAGGGAGGCACTCGCTGGAAACACCATATATTTT | CASREALAGNTIYF
TRBJ2-7 | NA | TRBV7-9 | TRBD1 | TGTGCCACCGGAGGGACAGGGATCTACGAGCAGTACTTC | CATGGTGIYEQYF
TRBJ2-2 | NA | TRBV6-5 | NA | TGTGCCAGCAGTTACCTAAGTTATGGCACCGGGGAGCTGTTTTTT | CASSYLSYGTGELFF
TRBJ2-1 | NA | TRBV12-3/TRBV12-4 | TRBD1 | TGTGCCAGCGGGGACAGGTACAATGAGCAGTTCTTC | CASGDRYNEQFF
TRBJ1-1 | once | TRBV11-2 | TRBD1 | TGTGCCAGCAGCTCCCCGTTTGGACAGGGGAACACTGAAGCTTTCTTT | CASSSPFGQGNTEAFF
TRBJ1-2 | NA | TRBV19 | TRBD1 | TGTGCCAGTAGTATTAGTACAGGGGGCGGATATGGCTACACCTTC | CASSISTGGGYGYTF
TRBJ2-7 | NA | TRBV7-9 | NA | TGTGCCAGCAGCTTATCCTCAGCGTACGAGCAGTACTTC | CASSLSSAYEQYF
TRBJ2-5 | NA | TRBV5-1 | NA | TGCGCCAGCAGCCCATCTAGCGTACTCCAAGAGACCCAGTACTTC | CASSPSSVLQETQYF
TRBJ2-7 | NA | TRBV11-2 | NA | TGTGCCAGCAGCTCCCGTTTGAGCTCCTACGAGCAGTACTTC | CASSSRLSSYEQYF
TRBJ1-6 | once | TRBV6-6 | NA | TGTGCCAGCAGGACAGGCTCTAATTCACCCCTCCACTTT | CASRTGSNSPLHF
TRBJ2-2 | once | TRBV15 | TRBD1 | TGTGCCACCAGCAGAGATCTAACAGGGGTAGCCACCGGGGAGCTGTTTTTT | CATSRDLTGVATGELFF
TRBJ2-1 | NA | TRBV11-2 | TRBD1 | TGTGCCAGCAGCTTAGGGAGGGGAATCCGGGACAGGAGCTACAATGAGCAGTTCTTC | CASSLGRGIRDRSYNEQFF
TRBJ1-2 | NA | TRBV28 | TRBD1 | TGTGCCAGCAGTCCTGGGACAGGGTATGGCTACACCTTC | CASSPGTGYGYTF
TRBJ2-5 | once | TRBV7-8 | NA | TGTGCCAGCAGCCCGGCCGGGGTAGTGATGGACCAGTACTTC | CASSPAGVVMDQYF
TRBJ2-7 | NA | TRBV9 | TRBD1 | TGTGCCAGCAGCGTAGCAGGGACAGGAGCCTACGAGCAGTACTTC | CASSVAGTGAYEQYF
TRBJ2-6 | NA | TRBV7-2 | NA | TGTGCCAGCAGCTTAGAGGACTGGAATGGGGTTGCCAACGTCCTGACTTTC | CASSLEDWNGVANVLTF
TRBJ2-1 | NA | TRBV2 | TRBD1 | TGTGCCAGCAGGCCCGGGACAGGGGTTTCCTACAATGAGCAGTTCTTC | CASRPGTGVSYNEQFF
TRBJ1-4 | once | TRBV6-5 | NA | TGTGCCAGCAGTAGACAGGAGAAACTGTTTTTT | CASSRQEKLFF
TRBJ2-7 | NA | TRBV5-1 | TRBD1 | TGCGCCAGCAGCTCAACCCCGGGACAGGGTAACGAGCAGTACTTC | CASSSTPGQGNEQYF
TRBJ1-4 | NA | TRBV27 | TRBD1 | TGTGCCAGCAGTTTCCGGGACAGACAGGAAAAACTGTTTTTT | CASSFRDRQEKLFF
TRBJ2-7 | NA | TRBV18 | TRBD1 | TGTGCCAGCTCACCACCGGACAGGGGTTCCTACGAGCAGTACTTC | CASSPPDRGSYEQYF
TRBJ2-5 | NA | TRBV5-4 | TRBD1 | TGTGCCAGCAGCCTACAGGGGGACGGGGGCCAAGAGACCCAGTACTTC | CASSLQGDGGQETQYF
TRBJ2-7 | NA | TRBV4-1 | TRBD1 | TGCGCCAGCAGCCAAGGTGGACAGGGGATATACGAGCAGTACTTC | CASSQGGQGIYEQYF
TRBJ1-1 | NA | TRBV4-1 | TRBD1 | TGCGCCAGCAGCCAAGATGGGGGACAGGGGGATGTCACTGAAGCTTTCTTT | CASSQDGGQGDVTEAFF
TRBJ1-1 | NA | TRBV10-3 | NA | TGTGCCATCAGTGGATCCGGGGGATTTACTGAAGCTTTCTTT | CAISGSGGFTEAFF
TRBJ1-6 | NA | TRBV5-6 | NA | TGTGCCAGCAGCTTAAGGTTGAACAGCTATAATTCACCCCTCCACTTT | CASSLRLNSYNSPLHF
TRBJ1-4 | NA | TRBV10-3 | TRBD1 | TGTGCCATCAGTGGGGACCGGGACAGCAGGTTTTTT | CAISGDRDSRFF
TRBJ1-1 | NA | TRBV20-1 | NA | TGCAGTGCTTTGGAGATTGAAGCTTTCTTT | CSALEIEAFF
TRBJ1-4 | NA | TRBV10-1 | NA | TGCGCCAGCCTTTGGACAGTAACTAATGAAAAACTGTTTTTT | CASLWTVTNEKLFF
TRBJ2-2 | NA | TRBV19 | NA | TGTGCCAGTAGTTCCGGATCCGGGGAATCGAACACCGGGGAGCTGTTTTTT | CASSSGSGESNTGELFF
TRBJ1-4 | NA | TRBV6-2/TRBV6-3 | NA | TGTGCCAGCAGTTCAAGGGGCGCAGGGAATGAAAAACTGTTTTTT | CASSSRGAGNEKLFF
TRBJ1-5 | NA | TRBV6-1 | TRBD1 | TGTGCCAGCAGTGAGCCGGGTACAGGGGGTAGCAATCAGCCCCAGCATTTT | CASSEPGTGGSNQPQHF
TRBJ2-3 | NA | TRBV6-1 | TRBD2 | TGTGCCAGCAGTGAAATAGCGGGGGGGGTAGATACGCAGTATTTT | CASSEIAGGVDTQYF
TRBJ1-1 | NA | TRBV5-1 | NA | TGCGCCAGCAGCTTGTGGGCAGGGGAGGGTACTGAAGCTTTCTTT | CASSLWAGEGTEAFF
TRBJ2-7 | NA | TRBV5-1 | TRBD1 | TGCGCCAGCAGCTTGGACAGGGGGCTCGACGAGCAGTACTTC | CASSLDRGLDEQYF
TRBJ2-6 | NA | TRBV18 | NA | TGTGCCAGCTCACCACCGATACACCCTGGGGCCAACGTCCTGACTTTC | CASSPPIHPGANVLTF
TRBJ1-2 | once | TRBV19 | NA | TGTGCCAGTAGTGCAGGTTATAGAAACTATGGCTACACCTTC | CASSAGYRNYGYTF
TRBJ2-6 | NA | TRBV19 | TRBD1 | TGTGCCAGTAGTAGTCAGGGGGCTTCTGGGGCCAACGTCCTGACTTTC | CASSSQGASGANVLTF
TRBJ2-2 | NA | TRBV10-3 | NA | TGTGCCATCCCCCAGGGGTTGGACACCGGGGAGCTGTTTTTT | CAIPQGLDTGELFF
TRBJ1-2 | NA | TRBV11-2 | TRBD1 | TGTGCCAGCAGCTTAGGACAGGGGCCTCGAGTTGGCTACACCTTC | CASSLGQGPRVGYTF
TRBJ2-5 | NA | TRBV28 | TRBD2 | TGTGCCACCCTCTCTGGACTAGCGGGAGGGCCGGTCCAAGAGACCCAGTACTTC | CATLSGLAGGPVQETQYF
TRBJ2-1 | once | TRBV11-3 | NA | TGTGCCAGCAGCCGTCGGAGACGTGGGTCTAGGGAGTGGAATGAGCAGTTCTTC | CASSRRRRGSREWNEQFF
TRBJ1-4 | NA | TRBV5-1 | NA | TGCGCCAGCAGCGATCAGGGTTCTGGGGAAAAACTGTTTTTT | CASSDQGSGEKLFF
TRBJ2-1 | once | TRBV4-1 | NA | TGCGCCAGCAGCCAAGATGGCAGGATCCTCTACAATGAGCAGTTCTTC | CASSQDGRILYNEQFF
TRBJ2-3 | NA | TRBV10-3 | TRBD2 | TGTGCCATCAGTGAGTCGATTTTAATCGAGCGGGAGGATCCAGATACGCAGTATTTT | CAISESILIEREDPDTQYF
TRBJ1-1 | NA | TRBV19 | TRBD1 | TGTGCCAGTAAACTCCGGGACAGGGTTGAAGCTTTCTTT | CASKLRDRVEAFF
TRBJ2-7 | NA | TRBV5-1 | TRBD2 | TGCGCCAGCAGCATGACTAGCGGGAGCTCCTACGAGCAGTACTTC | CASSMTSGSSYEQYF
TRBJ2-3 | NA | TRBV19 | NA | TGTGCCAGTAGTATCCAGGGGCGGTCAGATACGCAGTATTTT | CASSIQGRSDTQYF
TRBJ2-3 | NA | TRBV11-2 | TRBD2 | TGTGCCAGCAGCTCACTGGGGACTAGGGCAGATACGCAGTATTTT | CASSSLGTRADTQYF
TRBJ2-1 | once | TRBV11-3 | TRBD2 | TGTGCCAGCAGCTTAGCCCCCGGGACTAGCGGGACTAGCTCCTACAATGAGCAGTTCTTC | CASSLAPGTSGTSSYNEQFF
TRBJ2-2 | NA | TRBV19 | NA | TGTGCCAGTCTACGCACTGATTCCAGGACCGGGGAGCTGTTTTTT | CASLRTDSRTGELFF
TRBJ1-2 | NA | TRBV7-3 | NA | TGTGCCAGCAGCCCTTCTGGGGCAGCCGATGGCTACACCTTC | CASSPSGAADGYTF
TRBJ2-7 | NA | TRBV7-8 | NA | TGTGCCAGCAGCTACCGGGAAGCAGGAGACGAGCAGTACTTC | CASSYREAGDEQYF
TRBJ2-2 | NA | TRBV11-3 | NA | TGTGCCAGCAGCCAAGGACAGAACACCGGGGAGCTGTTTTTT | CASSQGQNTGELFF
TRBJ1-6 | NA | TRBV6-5 | NA | TGTGCCAGCAGCAGCTCCTATAATTCACCCCTCCACTTT | CASSSSYNSPLHF
TRBJ1-1 | few | TRBV6-5 | TRBD1 | TGTGCCAGCAGCGGTCCGGGACAGGGTGCGAGGGCTTTCTTT | CASSGPGQGARAFF
TRBJ2-7 | once | TRBV2 | NA | TGTGCCAGCAGTGGTGTTGGCACCTACGAGCAGTACTTC | CASSGVGTYEQYF